Listed below are T cell receptor beta chains from one sample, sequenced in a study of shared clonotypes between healthy human individuals. Assay: immunoSEQ multiplex PCR; the TCRdb copy retains only in-frame clones and omits some. The sample includes 150,000 to 200,000 clones, approximately 61% of them seen just once. The sequenced material came from memory CD4+ T cells sorted from blood. The receptors were sampled from a man in his thirties or forties in good health. CDR3s include the opening cysteine and the closing phenylalanine or tryptophan. D genes are given only for firm matches. For some rows the clone size is stated as once, few or many, or as a class when expanded; others skip it.

j_gene: TRBJ2-5
d_gene: .
v_gene: TRBV9
abundance: .
CDR3aa: CASSKEVSGETQYF
CDR3nt: TGTGCCAGCAGTAAAGAGGTGTCTGGGGAGACCCAGTACTTC

j_gene: TRBJ2-7
d_gene: TRBD2
v_gene: TRBV9
abundance: .
CDR3aa: CASSVGLAGSYEQYF
CDR3nt: TGTGCCAGCAGCGTAGGTCTAGCGGGCTCCTACGAGCAGTACTTC

j_gene: TRBJ2-5
d_gene: TRBD1
v_gene: TRBV2
abundance: few
CDR3aa: CASRTGTGLETQYF
CDR3nt: TGTGCCAGCAGGACCGGGACAGGGCTCGAGACCCAGTACTTC

j_gene: TRBJ2-2
d_gene: TRBD2
v_gene: TRBV11-2
abundance: .
CDR3aa: CASSPGTSGSSAGELFF
CDR3nt: TGTGCCAGCAGCCCAGGGACTAGCGGGAGTTCGGCCGGGGAGCTGTTTTTT

j_gene: TRBJ2-7
d_gene: .
v_gene: TRBV27
abundance: .
CDR3aa: CASSFIDEQYF
CDR3nt: TGTGCCAGCAGTTTTATCGACGAGCAGTACTTC

j_gene: TRBJ2-5
d_gene: .
v_gene: TRBV5-4
abundance: .
CDR3aa: CASSRESWETQYF
CDR3nt: TGTGCCAGCAGCCGCGAAAGTTGGGAGACCCAGTACTTC

j_gene: TRBJ1-1
d_gene: TRBD1
v_gene: TRBV5-4
abundance: once
CDR3aa: CASSLTGGAENTEAFF
CDR3nt: TGTGCCAGCAGCTTAACAGGGGGCGCTGAGAACACTGAAGCTTTCTTT

j_gene: TRBJ1-2
d_gene: .
v_gene: TRBV2
abundance: .
CDR3aa: CASSVKRDYGYTF
CDR3nt: TGTGCCAGCAGTGTAAAGCGCGACTATGGCTACACCTTC

j_gene: TRBJ2-1
d_gene: TRBD2
v_gene: TRBV10-2
abundance: .
CDR3aa: CATQGGGNYNEQFF
CDR3nt: TGCGCCACCCAGGGCGGGGGGAACTACAATGAGCAGTTCTTC

j_gene: TRBJ2-7
d_gene: TRBD2
v_gene: TRBV10-3
abundance: .
CDR3aa: CAIRNTSGSYEQYF
CDR3nt: TGTGCCATCAGAAATACTAGCGGGAGTTACGAGCAGTACTTC

j_gene: TRBJ2-1
d_gene: TRBD2
v_gene: TRBV18
abundance: .
CDR3aa: CASSPGTRVFVDEQFF
CDR3nt: TGTGCCAGCTCACCGGGGACTAGAGTCTTTGTGGATGAGCAGTTCTTC

j_gene: TRBJ2-1
d_gene: .
v_gene: TRBV6-1
abundance: few
CDR3aa: CASSPKGVYNEQFF
CDR3nt: TGTGCCAGCAGCCCTAAGGGTGTCTACAATGAGCAGTTCTTC

j_gene: TRBJ1-1
d_gene: .
v_gene: TRBV27
abundance: .
CDR3aa: CASSSRSGRGNTEAFF
CDR3nt: TGTGCCAGCAGTTCCCGATCGGGGCGGGGAAACACTGAAGCTTTCTTT

j_gene: TRBJ1-1
d_gene: TRBD1
v_gene: TRBV5-5
abundance: .
CDR3aa: CASSFTRDSGREAFF
CDR3nt: TGTGCCAGCAGCTTCACGCGGGACAGCGGACGTGAAGCTTTCTTT

j_gene: TRBJ2-7
d_gene: .
v_gene: TRBV28
abundance: .
CDR3aa: CASTPRRDLNYEQYF
CDR3nt: TGTGCCAGCACCCCCCGTCGGGACTTAAACTACGAGCAGTACTTC

j_gene: TRBJ2-1
d_gene: .
v_gene: TRBV10-3
abundance: .
CDR3aa: CAIGESSYNEQFF
CDR3nt: TGTGCCATCGGGGAGAGCTCCTACAATGAGCAGTTCTTC

j_gene: TRBJ2-7
d_gene: .
v_gene: TRBV7-3
abundance: once
CDR3aa: CASSLRGDGAYEQYF
CDR3nt: TGTGCCAGCAGCTTAAGGGGTGATGGGGCCTACGAGCAGTACTTC

j_gene: TRBJ1-2
d_gene: TRBD1
v_gene: TRBV10-3
abundance: .
CDR3aa: CAIRDRNYGYTF
CDR3nt: TGTGCCATTAGGGACAGAAACTATGGCTACACCTTC

j_gene: TRBJ2-1
d_gene: TRBD2
v_gene: TRBV18
abundance: .
CDR3aa: CASSPAREGQSNEQFF
CDR3nt: TGTGCCAGCTCACCGGCGCGGGAGGGCCAAAGTAATGAGCAGTTCTTC

j_gene: TRBJ2-3
d_gene: TRBD2
v_gene: TRBV28
abundance: .
CDR3aa: CASSLGGIWTSGLTDTQYF
CDR3nt: TGTGCCAGCAGTCTCGGGGGAATTTGGACTAGCGGGCTCACAGATACGCAGTATTTT

j_gene: TRBJ2-3
d_gene: TRBD2
v_gene: TRBV7-9
abundance: .
CDR3aa: CASSLAVAGGPPDTQYF
CDR3nt: TGTGCCAGCAGCTTAGCGGTAGCGGGGGGGCCTCCAGATACGCAGTATTTT

j_gene: TRBJ2-2
d_gene: .
v_gene: TRBV29-1
abundance: .
CDR3aa: CSASTGSTGELFF
CDR3nt: TGCAGCGCATCCACGGGTTCCACCGGGGAGCTGTTTTTT

j_gene: TRBJ2-1
d_gene: TRBD2
v_gene: TRBV7-2
abundance: .
CDR3aa: CASSSGRTSGSYDEQFF
CDR3nt: TGTGCCAGCAGCTCCGGCCGGACTAGCGGGAGTTATGATGAGCAGTTCTTC

j_gene: TRBJ2-2
d_gene: .
v_gene: TRBV7-9
abundance: once
CDR3aa: CASSFISGRTHRGAVF
CDR3nt: TGTGCCAGCAGCTTCATCTCGGGGAGGACTCACCGGGGAGCTGTTTTT

j_gene: TRBJ2-2
d_gene: .
v_gene: TRBV2
abundance: .
CDR3aa: CASGRAATGELFF
CDR3nt: TGTGCCAGCGGTAGGGCTGCCACCGGGGAGCTGTTTTTT

j_gene: TRBJ1-2
d_gene: .
v_gene: TRBV29-1
abundance: .
CDR3aa: CSVEQGGGGYTF
CDR3nt: TGCAGCGTTGAACAGGGAGGGGGGGGCTACACCTTC